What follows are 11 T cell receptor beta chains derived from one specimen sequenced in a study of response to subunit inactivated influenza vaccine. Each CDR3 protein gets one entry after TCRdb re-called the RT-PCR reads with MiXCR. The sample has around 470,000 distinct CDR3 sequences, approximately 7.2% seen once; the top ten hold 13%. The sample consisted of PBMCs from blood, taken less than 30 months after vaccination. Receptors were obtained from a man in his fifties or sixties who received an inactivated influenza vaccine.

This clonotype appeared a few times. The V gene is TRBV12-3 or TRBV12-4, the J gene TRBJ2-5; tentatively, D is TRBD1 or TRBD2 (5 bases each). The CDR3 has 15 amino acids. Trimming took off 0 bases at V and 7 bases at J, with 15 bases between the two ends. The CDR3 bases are TGTGCCAGCAGTTTAGCGGCAGGGCCGAGGGGGACCCAGTACTTC. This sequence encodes CASSLAAGPRGTQYF.

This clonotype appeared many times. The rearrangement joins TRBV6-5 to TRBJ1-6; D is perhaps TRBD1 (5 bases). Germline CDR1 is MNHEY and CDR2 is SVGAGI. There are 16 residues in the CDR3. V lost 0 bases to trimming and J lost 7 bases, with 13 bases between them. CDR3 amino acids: CASSYSGRVGNSPLHF. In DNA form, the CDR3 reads TGTGCCAGCAGTTACTCGGGCAGGGTGGGGAATTCACCCCTCCACTTT.

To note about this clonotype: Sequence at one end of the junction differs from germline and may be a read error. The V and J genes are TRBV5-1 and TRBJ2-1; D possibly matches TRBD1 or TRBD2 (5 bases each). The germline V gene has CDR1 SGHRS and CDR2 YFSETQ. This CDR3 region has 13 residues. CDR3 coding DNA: TGCGCCAGCAGCTTGGGCAGCCCCACAATGGGGGTCTTC. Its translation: CASSLGSPTMGVF.

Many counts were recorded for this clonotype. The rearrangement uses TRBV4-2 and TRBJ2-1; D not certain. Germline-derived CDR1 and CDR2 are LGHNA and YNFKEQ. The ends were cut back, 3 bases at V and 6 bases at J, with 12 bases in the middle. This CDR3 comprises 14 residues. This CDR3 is CASSHPTPTNEQFF. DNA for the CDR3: TGTGCCAGCAGCCATCCTACCCCGACCAATGAGCAGTTCTTC.

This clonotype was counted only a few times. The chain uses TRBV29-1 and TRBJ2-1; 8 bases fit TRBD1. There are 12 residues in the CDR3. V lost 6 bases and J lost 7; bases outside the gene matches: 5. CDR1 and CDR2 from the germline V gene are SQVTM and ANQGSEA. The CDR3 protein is CSVQRTGNEQFF. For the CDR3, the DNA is TGCAGCGTACAAAGGACAGGGAATGAGCAGTTCTTC.

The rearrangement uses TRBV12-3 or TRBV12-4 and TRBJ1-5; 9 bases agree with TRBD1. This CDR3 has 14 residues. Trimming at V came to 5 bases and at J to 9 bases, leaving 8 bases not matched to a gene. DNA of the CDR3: TGTGCCAGCAGTCCCGGGACAGGGATAGGGCCCCAGCATTTT. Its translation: CASSPGTGIGPQHF.

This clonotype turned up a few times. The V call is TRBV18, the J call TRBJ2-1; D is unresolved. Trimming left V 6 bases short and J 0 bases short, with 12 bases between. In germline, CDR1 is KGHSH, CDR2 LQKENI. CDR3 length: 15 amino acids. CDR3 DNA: TGTGCCAGCTCTGTAGGAATTAACTCCTACAATGAGCAGTTCTTC. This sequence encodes CASSVGINSYNEQFF.

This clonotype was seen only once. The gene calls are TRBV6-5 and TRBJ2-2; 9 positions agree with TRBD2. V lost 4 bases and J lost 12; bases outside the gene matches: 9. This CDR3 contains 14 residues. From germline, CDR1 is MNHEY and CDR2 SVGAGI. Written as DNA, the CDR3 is TGTGCCAGCAGTTCCCGACTAGCGGATGGGAAGCTGTTTTTT. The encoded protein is CASSSRLADGKLFF.

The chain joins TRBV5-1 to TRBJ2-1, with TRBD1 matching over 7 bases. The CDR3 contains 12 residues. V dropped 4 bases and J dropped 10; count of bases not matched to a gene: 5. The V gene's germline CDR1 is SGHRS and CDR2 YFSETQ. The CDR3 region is CASSPGTAEQFF. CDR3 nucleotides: TGCGCCAGCAGCCCCGGGACAGCAGAGCAGTTCTTC.

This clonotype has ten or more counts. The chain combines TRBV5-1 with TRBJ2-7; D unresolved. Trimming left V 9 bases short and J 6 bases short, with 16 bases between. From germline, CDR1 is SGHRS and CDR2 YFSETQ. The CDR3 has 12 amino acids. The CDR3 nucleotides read TGCGCCATCTCGCCCCGCCTCTCCGAGCAGTACTTC. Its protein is CAISPRLSEQYF.

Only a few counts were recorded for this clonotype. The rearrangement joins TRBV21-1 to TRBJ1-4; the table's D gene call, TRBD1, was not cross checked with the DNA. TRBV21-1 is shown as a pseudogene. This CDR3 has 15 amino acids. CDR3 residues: CASVPTGPFSGKLFF. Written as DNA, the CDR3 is TGTGCCAGCGTTCCGACAGGCCCTTTTTCCGGGAAACTGTTTTTT.